Shown below are 6 T cell receptor beta chains from a single sample sequenced in a study of T cell changes during pregnancy in multiple sclerosis. The data were produced by immunoSEQ multiplex PCR, yet TCRdb's version contains in-frame clones alone and is incomplete. Of over 50,000 clones listed, approximately 91% are singletons. The sample in question was CD4+ T cells from peripheral blood mononuclear cells, obtained in the third trimester of pregnancy. These receptors all stem from a female donor with multiple sclerosis, enrolled in a pregnancy study.

The rearrangement links TRBV6-5 to TRBJ1-5, with D possibly TRBD1 on 5 matching bases. Trimming shortened V by 0 bases and J by 5 bases, and 11 bases separated the two germline ends. The CDR3 loop spans 15 amino acids. CDR1 and CDR2 from the germline V gene are MNHEY and SVGAGI. For the CDR3, the DNA is TGTGCCAGCAGTTACTCGCGGACGGGGGATCAGCCCCAGCATTTT. Translating gives CASSYSRTGDQPQHF.

This chain joins TRBV10-3 and TRBJ1-2; the D gene is possibly TRBD1 (5 bases). The CDR3 has 13 amino acids. From germline, CDR1 is ENHRY and CDR2 SYGVKD. Trimming pared 9 bases from V and 2 bases from J, leaving 13 bases between. DNA of the CDR3: TGTGCCATAGGGGCAGGGATCAACTATGGCTACACCTTC. Translated: CAIGAGINYGYTF.

The chain's CDR3 is CASTIDSNLYGYTF. The CDR3 nucleotides are TGTGCCAGCACCATAGACAGCAACCTCTATGGCTACACCTTC. This chain links TRBV6-5 with TRBJ1-2; weak D call: TRBD1 (5 bases). The CDR3 is 14 amino acids. V was pared by 7 bases and J by 4 bases, with 16 bases between. Germline V lookup: CDR1 MNHEY, CDR2 SVGAGI.

V gene TRBV19 combines with J gene TRBJ2-1; TRBD2 might be the D (6 bases). V gave up 7 bases and J gave up 7 bases, with 14 bases separating them. This CDR3 is 13 amino acids long. Germline V gene sequence: CDR1 LNHDA, CDR2 SQIVND (reference sequence). The CDR3, as DNA: TGTGCCAGTACCCTACTCGGGGGAAATGAGCAGTTCTTC. Protein: CASTLLGGNEQFF.

J is TRBJ1-2 and V is TRBV9; TRBD1 might be the D (6 bases). This CDR3 region has 15 residues. V was clipped by 4 bases and J by 3 bases, with 16 bases between them. Germline CDR1 SGDLS, CDR2 YYNGEE. For the CDR3, the DNA is TGTGCCAGCAGCCCCCCACAGGGAACAGACTATGGCTACACCTTC. Translation: CASSPPQGTDYGYTF.

The chain recombines TRBV9 with TRBJ2-5; weak D call: TRBD1 (6 bases). Per germline, CDR1 SGDLS and CDR2 YYNGEE. The CDR3 extends over 15 amino acids. Trimming shortened V by 4 bases and J by 4 bases, and 17 bases separated the two germline ends. The CDR3, as DNA: TGTGCCAGCAGCTTCGGACAGCTGACGAGAGAGACCCAGTACTTC. It encodes CASSFGQLTRETQYF.